This T cell receptor beta chain is from a study of T cell repertoires in cytomegalovirus infection. Study-wide results and limits: HLA-C-restricted CMV clonotypes gave the most frequent clonotype in two of eight donors.

With regard to this clonotype: Its antigen is not identified.

TCRdb reprocessed the reads via MiXCR and lists one record per CDR3 protein. The sample consists of 300,000 to 400,000 distinct CDR3 sequences, over 7.5% of them appearing once. The germline CDR1 and CDR2 sequences are DFQATT and SNEGSKA (reference sequence). This CDR3 contains 13 residues. Between the trimmed V and J ends, which lost 6 bases and 4 bases, there was a span of 15 bases. The TCR sequence derives from a human donor in good health (CMV status not recorded). Some clones in this sample may be carry-over from other donors' samples. Sequencing used PBMCs. The chain carries TRBV20-1 and TRBJ1-2; no firm D call. CDR3 loop: CSARGEGSYGYTF. Written as DNA, the CDR3 is TGCAGTGCCCGAGGAGAAGGGAGCTATGGCTACACCTTC.